This T cell receptor beta chain was identified during a study of cytomegalovirus exposure and HLA in healthy donors. Study-level points and caveats: Highest at DRB1 and lowest at HLA-C, TCR association rates differed among HLA loci in a later analysis.

Trimming took 4 bases from V and 2 from J; bases not matched to a gene: 6. The CDR3 is made up of 14 amino acids. The PCR used 60 Vbeta and 13 Jbeta primers. Data came from immunoSEQ multiplex PCR; TCRdb stores just in-frame clones and leaves some out. The data hold around 210,000 clones, with approximately 85% observed a single time. This clone was detected only once. Its antigen is unknown. The TCR sequence derives from a woman aged 35 to 49 in good health and CMV-seronegative. The rearrangement joins TRBV5-3 to TRBJ2-7, with 7 positions matching TRBD2. TRBV5-3 is known as an ORF, though its function is uncertain. The sample comprised PBMCs. CDR3 nucleotide sequence: TGTGCCAGAAGCCGCGGACTAGTTACCTACGAGCAGTACTTC. It is translated as CARSRGLVTYEQYF.